This TCR beta chain stems from a study of CD8 T cells in Susac syndrome. Germline V gives CDR1 SNHLY, CDR2 FYNNEI. Trimming left V 8 bases short and J 2 bases short, with 12 bases between. The CDR3 extends over 13 amino acids. Sequencing of TCR beta drew on CD8+ and CD4+ T cells from blood. The multiple sclerosis control cohort comprised treatment-naive individuals presenting with stable or active relapsing-remitting disease. TEMRA cells underwent FACS enrichment and CD8+ and CD4+ T cells underwent negative isolation. cDNA came from approximately 0.5 to 1 ug RNA primed by random hexamers. Multiplex immunoSEQ PCR targeted 54 Vbeta and 13 Jbeta TCR beta segments. TCRdb independently ran MiXCR on the immunoSEQ multiplex PCR reads; one entry per CDR3 protein. The table has approximately 280,000 distinct CDR3 sequences, about 85% seen once.

The chain employs TRBV2 and TRBJ1-2; D gene unclear. This TCR was recovered from a human donor with multiple sclerosis. Sequenced sample: CD8+ T cells from PBMCs. The CDR3 sequence: CASPGRSNYGYTF. The CDR3 region has the DNA TGTGCCAGCCCGGGGAGGAGCAACTATGGCTACACCTTC. Using reference TRBV2 and TRBJ1-2 for the parts outside the CDR3, the full variable domain is EPEVTQTPSHQVTQMGQEVILRCVPISNHLYFYWYRQILGQKVEFLVSFYNNEISEKSEIFDDQFSVERPDGSNFTLKIRSTKLEDSAMYFCASPGRSNYGYTFGSGTRLTVV.